This record covers a single T cell receptor (beta chain). This clonotype was found once. It lacks a known antigen. The input lacks base qualities; no much larger clone sits a single base away. Donors were 39 systemically healthy Caucasian individuals from Russia aged roughly 6 to 90 years. Each donor gave ten milliliters of peripheral blood, drawn into EDTA-treated Vacutainer tubes. Ficoll-Paque density-gradient centrifugation was used to isolate PBMCs, with at least 6.5 million obtained per sample. Total RNA was extracted from PBMCs with Trizol reagent, with at least 5 micrograms obtained per sample. Naive CD45RAhigh/CD27high T cell percentages were measured by flow cytometry on a PBMC aliquot from every donor. CDR1 and CDR2 are drawn from the germline V gene: SNHLY, FYNNEI. The germline V end is reduced by 4 bases and the J end by 4 bases; junction bases left unmatched: 6. The CDR3 holds 15 amino acids from the cysteine to the phenylalanine. Just the 45-base CDR3 DNA is kept, in frame starting at base 1.

The entry originates in a study of blood T cells in healthy people across ages (dated by TCRdb to about 2015). Regarding the complete study: In model experiments, template switching captured about one uniquely barcoded TCR beta cDNA molecule for every two T cells. Using deep sequencing normalized with unique cDNA molecular identifiers, the study measured how TCR beta repertoire diversity changes with age. Four age groups were formed from the donors: young (average about 15 years), middle-aged (approximately 41), aged (around 62) and long-lived (approximately 78). Donors of different ages were randomly distributed across sequencing lanes to avoid experimental bias. Using the same blood draw, the study looked at two additional independent replicas of 1 million unique cDNA reads for two donors, one aged 18 to 30 and the other aged 80 or older.

Library creation used 5' RACE. These reads were obtained on an Illumina HiSeq 2500. A second PCR of 7 to 11 cycles was performed with a sample-barcoded 5' primer and a J-beta primer mix. Each TCR beta cDNA molecule received a unique molecular identifier from a template-switch 5' adaptor carrying 12 random nucleotides. At least 2.5 million CDR3-containing paired-end reads were obtained from each sample. All of the RNA was converted into first-strand cDNA using the Mint cDNA synthesis kit, with a TRBC-specific oligonucleotide serving as the primer. After uracil-DNA glycosylase treatment, a first 18-cycle PCR used universal primers M1SS and BC2_uni_R on all cDNA. The authors processed their data as follows. For normalization, 1 million high-quality reads, each with a distinct molecular identifier, were randomly selected from each sample. Instead of being binned into consensus sequences, reads with shared molecular identifiers were discarded. MiTCR, set to a Q25 quality threshold and the strictest error-elimination algorithm, was used for CDR3 identification, clonotype clustering and error correction. Lower-bound total TCR beta diversity was estimated with a nonparametric unseen species model using Euler transformation. TCRdb ran its own pipeline on the public reads, namely fastp trimming at Q25 and MiXCR clone calling, and kept in-frame beta chains. Entries are consolidated by CDR3 protein sequence, retaining the most common genes and DNA. These V and J calls rely on TCRdb rather than the paper's analysis. Within this sample are roughly 1.5 million distinct CDR3 sequences, with about 45% of them counted one time only. In total, the top ten clones hold over 3.5% of the sample.

Study-wide conclusions, independent of this receptor: Because the CMV infection status of the donors was unknown, age-related changes in expanded clonotypes may potentially have been confounded. Compared with the aged group, more naive CD4+ T cells, fewer expanded clones and increased TCR diversity were shown by the long-lived group, suggesting age selection. Observed TCR beta diversity per million T cells fell roughly linearly with age, and a significant reduction was already apparent by age approximately 41. Estimates of total diversity based on one million sequenced T cells were considered lower bounds and underestimates. A strong correlation was found between observed TCR beta diversity and the percentage of naive T cells measured by flow cytometry. Bulk unsorted PBMC profiling prevented conclusive comparison of naive and antigen-experienced compartments.

Sequenced: blood. The chain is encoded by TRBV2 joined to TRBJ2-2; 7 bases in between match TRBD2. This sequence was found in a young woman in good health. At the DNA level, the sequence is TGTGCCAGCAGTGCCAGACTAGCAGGCACCGGGGAGCTGTTTTTT. The encoded protein is CASSARLAGTGELFF. The full variable domain, with segments outside the CDR3 supplied by the reference TRBV2 and TRBJ2-2 proteins, appears as EPEVTQTPSHQVTQMGQEVILRCVPISNHLYFYWYRQILGQKVEFLVSFYNNEISEKSEIFDDQFSVERPDGSNFTLKIRSTKLEDSAMYFCASSARLAGTGELFFGEGSRLTVL.